The sequence of this T cell receptor beta chain was determined in a study of T cells after yellow fever vaccination. TCRdb reanalysed the 5' RACE reads using MiXCR and keeps one entry per CDR3 protein. This table holds about 220,000 distinct CDR3 sequences, approximately 3.2% found once. Study findings and constraints: A weaker secondary response peaked on day 5, the primary on day 15. Most primary-vaccination clones reappeared after the booster (approximately 95% CD4, 75% to 90% CD8).

This clonotype was found many times. Its specificity is unknown. This TCR was recovered from a man between 18 and 35 years old who received the YFV17D yellow fever vaccine. Sample: CD4+ T cells sorted from PBMCs, taken 10 days after the yellow fever booster vaccination.

The CDR3 nucleotides read TGTGCCAGCAGCTTAGGGGGTCAAGATACGCAGTATTTT. Translating it yields CASSLGGQDTQYF. This chain links TRBV7-3 with TRBJ2-3, with D perhaps matching TRBD1 or TRBD2 (5 bases each). In germline, CDR1 is SGHTA, CDR2 FQGTGA. V was cut by 2 bases and J by 5 bases, with 8 bases left in between. This CDR3 is 13 amino acids long.